The 19 T cell receptor beta chains presented below share a single source sample, sequenced in a study of cytomegalovirus exposure and HLA in healthy donors. The PCR contained 60 Vbeta and 13 Jbeta primers. Libraries were prepared by immunoSEQ multiplex PCR; TCRdb keeps only in-frame clonotypes and omits some of them. Here the sample spans more than 90,000 clones, about 80% being singletons. Source material: PBMCs. Receptors were obtained from a man aged 35-49 years in good health and CMV-seronegative.

V is TRBV6-1 and J is TRBJ2-3, with a possible D match to TRBD2 (7 bases). Trimming took 3 bases from V and 4 from J, leaving 14 bases between them. CDR3 length: 15 residues. Looked up from germline, CDR1 is MNHNS and CDR2 is SASEGT. DNA of the CDR3: TGTGCCAGCAGTGATTGGGGGGGCAGCTCAGATACGCAGTATTTT. This gives the protein CASSDWGGSSDTQYF.

The chain combines TRBV19 with TRBJ2-7; TRBD1 matches 7 bases. The length of the CDR3 is 14 residues. The V gene's germline CDR1 is LNHDA and CDR2 SQIVND (reference sequence). J gave up 2 bases and V 3 bases, and 4 bases lay outside the gene matches. As DNA, the CDR3 is TGTGCCAGTAGTATGGAACAGGGGACCTACGAGCAGTACTTC. Protein sequence: CASSMEQGTYEQYF.

The table lists this clone with a few counts. This rearrangement joins TRBV6-5 to TRBJ1-3; D possibly corresponds to TRBD1 (6 bases). The V end lost 6 bases, the J end lost 4 bases, and 10 bases lay between the germline ends. CDR1 is MNHEY and CDR2 is SVGAGI in the germline V gene. The CDR3 has 13 amino acids. The CDR3 nucleotides are TGTGCCAGCAGAGGACAGACCGGAAACACCATATATTTT. Translation gives CASRGQTGNTIYF.

The chain carries TRBV7-2 and TRBJ2-2; TRBD1 matches at 7 bases. Trimming took 5 bases from V and 6 from J; bases not matched to a gene: 12. The CDR3 runs to 16 residues. The germline V gene encodes CDR1 SGHTA and CDR2 FQGNSA. CDR3 nucleotides: TGTGCCAGCAGCCCACAGCCGGGACAGCTGGCCGGGGAGCTGTTTTTT. Its translation is CASSPQPGQLAGELFF.

The gene calls are TRBV27 and TRBJ2-5; D possibly corresponds to TRBD1 (5 bases). The CDR3 spans 13 residues. Germline V CDR1 and CDR2: MNHEY, SMNVEV (reference sequence). The V end was cut by 3 bases, the J end by 5 bases, with 10 bases between. CDR3 protein: CASSFSTAETQYF. Here the CDR3 DNA reads TGTGCCAGCAGTTTCTCGACAGCGGAGACCCAGTACTTC.

The chain combines TRBV28 with TRBJ2-2; TRBD1 agrees at 8 bases. This CDR3 contains 19 residues. V shed 6 bases, J shed 5 bases, and the junction held 20 bases outside the gene matches. Germline assignment: CDR1 MDHEN and CDR2 SYDVKM. The CDR3 sequence is CASSKPEYGGQGATGELFF. The CDR3 bases are TGTGCCAGCAGCAAACCAGAATATGGTGGGCAGGGGGCTACCGGGGAGCTGTTTTTT.

This rearrangement joins TRBV20-1 to TRBJ1-1; 8 bases are a match to TRBD1. The CDR3 sequence is 11 residues long. V shed 1 base, J shed 12 bases, and the junction held 4 bases outside the gene matches. The germline V gene encodes CDR1 DFQATT and CDR2 SNEGSKA (reference sequence). For the CDR3, the DNA is TGCAGTGCTAGAGTGACAGGGGTTACTTTCTTT. Encoded protein: CSARVTGVTFF.

As concerns this clone: One end of the junction is discordant with germline, which a read error may explain. This rearrangement joins TRBV6-5 to TRBJ2-1, with a possible D match to TRBD1 (6 bases). The CDR3 has 12 residues. Germline values: CDR1 MNHEY, CDR2 SVGAGI. CDR3 loop: CASSYSYRVMVF. The CDR3 DNA sequence: TGTGCCAGCAGTTACTCGTACAGGGTAATGGTCTTC.

The CDR3 bases are TGTGCCAGCAGTGGTTCGGGGTTTGAGCAGTTCTTC. This encodes CASSGSGFEQFF. This rearrangement joins TRBV2 to TRBJ2-1; D is perhaps TRBD2 (5 bases). Germline V gives CDR1 SNHLY, CDR2 FYNNEI. The CDR3 has 12 amino acids. V was cut by 4 bases and J by 9 bases, with 10 bases left in between.

V gene TRBV11-2 combines with J gene TRBJ2-2; D possibly corresponds to TRBD1 (6 bases). The germline gives CDR1 SGHAT, CDR2 FQNNGV. Trimming removed 5 bases from V and 7 bases from J, with 26 bases in between. The length of the CDR3 is 18 residues. The CDR3 DNA reads TGTGCCAGCAGCCCTAGTGTCATCTGGACAGTCGATAGCGGGGAGCTGTTTTTT. It specifies CASSPSVIWTVDSGELFF.

This clone was observed a single time. This chain joins TRBV19 and TRBJ1-4, with D tentatively TRBD1 (5 bases). Trimming stripped 4 bases from V and 5 bases from J, with 20 bases between. Germline lookup yields CDR1 LNHDA and CDR2 SQIVND (reference sequence). This CDR3 is 17 amino acids long. The CDR3 bases are TGTGCCAGTAGTAGACGGGGGTTAGCGGCCGGGAATGAAAAACTGTTTTTT. Its translation: CASSRRGLAAGNEKLFF.

The chain links TRBV6-5 to TRBJ2-3; D is perhaps TRBD2 (6 bases). This CDR3 spans 14 amino acids. The germline V gene has CDR1 MNHEY and CDR2 SVGAGI. V was shortened by 6 bases and J by 1 base, with 11 bases between the two germline ends. CDR3 sequence: CASRPPGGTDTQYF. The DNA of the CDR3 is TGTGCCAGCAGACCACCGGGGGGCACAGATACGCAGTATTTT.

The chain combines TRBV18 with TRBJ2-6; 9 bases fit TRBD1. V lost 5 bases to trimming and J lost 0 bases; unmatched junction nucleotides: 5. The germline V gene has CDR1 KGHSH and CDR2 LQKENI. CDR3 length: 17 amino acids. The CDR3 region has the DNA TGTGCCAGCTCAAGGGACAGGGACCACTCTGGGGCCAACGTCCTGACTTTC. Its protein is CASSRDRDHSGANVLTF.

The V gene is TRBV4-1, the J gene TRBJ2-5; TRBD2 aligns across 7 bases. The J call could be wrong; TRBJ2-7 is a better fit for the DNA end. The CDR3 extends over 16 amino acids. Germline loops: CDR1 MGHRA, CDR2 YSYEKL. The CDR3 reads CASSQVLATSSYEQYF. CDR3 DNA sequence: TGCGCCAGCAGCCAAGTACTAGCGACCTCGTCCTACGAGCAGTACTTC.

This sequence joins TRBV7-2 and TRBJ2-1; the match to TRBD2 covers 7 bases. CDR1 is SGHTA, CDR2 FQGNSA, per germline. With 5 bases clipped from V and 4 bases from J, the junction kept 11 bases outside the gene matches. The CDR3 length is 16 residues. The DNA for the CDR3 is TGTGCCAGCAGCCTCAGTCGGGACTATAATTACAATGAGCAGTTCTTC. This encodes CASSLSRDYNYNEQFF. Filled out from reference TRBV7-2 and TRBJ2-1, the complete variable domain reads GAGVSQSPSNKVTEKGKDVELRCDPISGHTALYWYRQSLGQGLEFLIYFQGNSAPDKSGLPSDRFSAERTGGSVSTLTIQRTQQEDSAVYLCASSLSRDYNYNEQFFGPGTRLTVL.

The chain has TRBV18 and TRBJ1-2; D not certain. The ends were cut back, 6 bases at V and 4 bases at J, with 6 bases in the middle. The V gene's germline CDR1 is KGHSH and CDR2 LQKENI. The CDR3 length is 11 residues. The CDR3 loop is CASSGLYGYTF. The CDR3, as DNA: TGTGCCAGCTCGGGCCTCTATGGCTACACCTTC.

This CDR3 is CASSGHLSYEQYF. The CDR3 DNA reads as TGTGCCAGCAGTGGACACCTCTCCTACGAGCAGTACTTC. The rearrangement links TRBV6-6 to TRBJ2-7, with a weak D call TRBD1 (5 bases). The CDR3 length is 13 residues. Germline V gene lookup returns CDR1 MNHNY and CDR2 SVGAGI (reference sequence). Trimming pared 5 bases from V and 0 bases from J, leaving 8 bases between.

This chain links TRBV6-1 with TRBJ1-5; 7 positions agree with TRBD1. Looked up from germline, CDR1 is MNHNS and CDR2 is SASEGT. The CDR3 covers 14 residues. The junction had 11 bases not matched to a gene; V was cut back by 8 bases and J by 7 bases. The CDR3 sequence is CASRNQGGRQPQHF. The CDR3 nucleotides are TGTGCCAGCCGAAATCAGGGGGGAAGGCAGCCCCAGCATTTT.

About this clone itself: The junction departs from the called germline gene at one end, perhaps through a read error. The J gene is TRBJ2-7, the V gene TRBV7-9; D possibly corresponds to TRBD1 (6 bases). This CDR3 has 12 amino acids. Germline V lookup: CDR1 SEHNR, CDR2 FQNEAQ (reference sequence). The CDR3 bases are TGTGCCAGCAGCCTCGGGACACGGGTGCTGGTCTTC. It encodes CASSLGTRVLVF.